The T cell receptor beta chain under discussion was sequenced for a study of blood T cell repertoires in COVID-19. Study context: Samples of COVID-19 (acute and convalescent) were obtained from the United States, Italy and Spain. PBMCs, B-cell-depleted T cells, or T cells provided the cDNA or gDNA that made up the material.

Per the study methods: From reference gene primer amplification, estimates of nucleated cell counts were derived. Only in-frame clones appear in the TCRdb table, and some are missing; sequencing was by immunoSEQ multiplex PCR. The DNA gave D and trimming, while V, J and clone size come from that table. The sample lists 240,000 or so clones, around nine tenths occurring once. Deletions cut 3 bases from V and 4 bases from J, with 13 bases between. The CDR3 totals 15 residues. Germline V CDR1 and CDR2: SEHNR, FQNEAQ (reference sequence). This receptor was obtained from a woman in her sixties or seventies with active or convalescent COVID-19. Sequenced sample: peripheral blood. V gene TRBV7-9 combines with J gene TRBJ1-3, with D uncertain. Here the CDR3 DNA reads TGTGCCAGCAGCTTCGACACCACCTCGGGAAACACCATATATTTT. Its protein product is CASSFDTTSGNTIYF.